The 28 T cell receptor beta chains given below trace back to one sample, sequenced in a study of spatial heterogeneity in lung cancer. The time point here: sample taken at primary tumor resection. Sequencing covered unsorted whole RNA taken from tumor, nontumor lung or frozen PBMC. In TCRdb, the 5' RACE reads were re-called with MiXCR into one record per CDR3 protein. The sample has a few thousand distinct CDR3 sequences, about 22% seen once. The sample in question was normal lung tissue next to the tumor, obtained at surgery. All receptors derive from a female donor with early-stage non-small cell lung cancer.

As concerns this clonotype: This beta chain is an unintended read in a library built for alpha chains; its size means little. The chain uses TRBV12-3 or TRBV12-4 and TRBJ2-2; no firm D call. The CDR3 is 15 amino acids. The V end was cut by 6 bases, the J end by 4 bases, with 15 bases between. The CDR3 protein is CASSSFGGATGELFF. The CDR3 bases are TGTGCCAGCAGCTCCTTTGGCGGTGCCACCGGGGAGCTGTTTTTT.

Note on this clonotype: One end of the junction does not line up with germline, which may come from a read error. This beta chain is a stray read from a library made for alpha chains; its abundance is not meaningful. The V gene is TRBV2, the J gene TRBJ1-1, with D possibly TRBD1 on 6 matching bases. The CDR3 is 13 amino acids. The V gene's germline CDR1 is SNHLY and CDR2 FYNNEI. Here the CDR3 reads CASRDRLNTEAFF. CDR3 DNA sequence: TGTGCCAGCCGTGACAGGTTGAACACTGAAGCTTTCTTT.

On this clonotype: One end of the junction is discordant with germline, which a read error may explain. With the library built for alpha chains, this beta chain is off target and its frequency is not meaningful. The chain is built from TRBV9 and TRBJ1-3; D gene unclear. CDR3 length: 14 amino acids. Germline V CDR1 and CDR2: SGDLS, YYNGEE. CDR3 nucleotides: TGTGCCAGTAGCGTAGATAACTCTGGAAACACCATATATTTT. Translating it yields CASSVDNSGNTIYF.

The sample holds many counts of this clonotype. Because the library targeted alpha chains, this beta chain is an off-target read whose size means little. This chain's CDR3 is CSFFLGFTDTQYF. CDR3 sequence (DNA): TGCAGCTTTTTTTTGGGATTCACAGATACGCAGTATTTT. This rearrangement joins TRBV29-1 to TRBJ2-3; D gene ambiguous. In germline, CDR1 is SQVTM, CDR2 ANQGSEA. V was cut by 8 bases and J by 2 bases, with 14 bases left in between. The CDR3 spans 13 residues.

This clonotype was counted between two and nine times. In a library made to pick up alpha chains, this beta chain is a stray read with a size that means little. The J gene is TRBJ2-7, the V gene TRBV27; 9 bases are shared with TRBD1. Germline lookup yields CDR1 MNHEY and CDR2 SMNVEV (reference sequence). This CDR3 is 15 amino acids long. With 4 bases clipped from V and 4 bases from J, the junction kept 8 bases outside the gene matches. In DNA, the CDR3 is TGTGCCAGCAGTTCTGGGACAGGGTTCGTATACGAGCAGTACTTC. It encodes CASSSGTGFVYEQYF.

In this sample, this clonotype is medium-sized. This beta chain is a stray read from a library made for alpha chains; its abundance is not meaningful. The chain uses TRBV29-1 and TRBJ2-2, with D tentatively TRBD2 (6 bases). The V end lost 5 bases, the J end lost 2 bases, and 18 bases lay between the germline ends. Germline V lookup: CDR1 SQVTM, CDR2 ANQGSEA. The CDR3 spans 16 residues. CDR3 nucleotide sequence: TGCAGCGTTCGTGTCGGGAGAGCTTTTAACACCGGGGAGCTGTTTTTT. Residues: CSVRVGRAFNTGELFF.

By proportion, this clonotype is medium-sized. Because this beta chain is a stray read in a library intended to capture alpha chains, its abundance should not be given much weight. The chain has TRBV4-3 and TRBJ2-2, with 11 bases aligning to TRBD2. Germline CDR1 is LGHNA and CDR2 is YSLEER. The V segment lost 1 base and the J segment 4 bases; nucleotides outside the gene matches: 2. The length of the CDR3 is 16 residues. This CDR3 reads CASSQGSGRATGELFF. As DNA, the CDR3 is TGCGCCAGCAGCCAAGGTAGCGGGAGGGCCACCGGGGAGCTGTTTTTT.

This clonotype was recorded a few times. This beta chain represents an off-target read in a library built for alpha chains; its size is of limited meaning. CDR3 sequence reads: CASSLILAGEYEQYF. DNA of the CDR3: TGTGCCAGCAGCTTAATCCTAGCGGGGGAATACGAGCAGTACTTC. This rearrangement joins TRBV7-9 to TRBJ2-7, with TRBD2 matching 10 bases. The germline CDR1 and CDR2 sequences are SEHNR and FQNEAQ (reference sequence). J was trimmed by 4 bases and V by 2 bases; bases with no gene match: 5. CDR3 length: 15 amino acids.

By sample share, this clonotype is medium-sized. As an off-target read in a library built for alpha chains, this beta chain has a frequency of little significance. The genes are TRBV5-8 and TRBJ2-5; maybe TRBD2 (6 bases). CDR3 size: 15 residues. Germline V gene data show CDR1 as SGHTS and CDR2 as YDEGEE. V lost 2 bases and J 5 bases, leaving 16 bases between the germline ends. The CDR3 region has the DNA TGTGCCAGCAGCTTCGGGACTGGGGGAAGCGAGACCCAGTACTTC. Translation: CASSFGTGGSETQYF.

Sample share makes this clonotype medium-sized. This beta chain appears as a stray read in a library generated for alpha chains; its size is not informative. The CDR3 nucleotides are TGCAGTGCCGCAGCGGGAAACCAAGAGACCCAGTACTTC. Protein product: CSAAAGNQETQYF. The chain couples TRBV20-1 to TRBJ2-5, with 7 bases aligning to TRBD2. The ends lost 6 bases at V and 0 bases at J; junction bases unmatched: 4. Germline V gene data show CDR1 as DFQATT and CDR2 as SNEGSKA (reference sequence). The CDR3 is made up of 13 amino acids.

A word on this clonotype: This beta chain is an off-target read within a library intended for alpha chains, so its frequency means little. The chain links TRBV6-6 to TRBJ1-6, with D hard to call. The germline CDR1 and CDR2 sequences are MNHNY and SVGAGI (reference sequence). The CDR3 runs 16 residues. V was clipped by 0 bases and J by 0 bases, with 6 bases between them. CDR3 sequence (DNA): TGTGCCAGCAGTTACTCGCCAAGCTCCTATAATTCACCCCTCCACTTT. The encoded protein is CASSYSPSSYNSPLHF.

Concerning this clonotype: This beta chain slipped into a library made for alpha chains as a stray read, so its size is not meaningful. V usage is TRBV7-2 and J usage is TRBJ2-3; perhaps TRBD2 as D (5 bases). V lost 6 bases to trimming and J lost 1 base, with 5 bases between them. Germline values: CDR1 SGHTA, CDR2 FQGNSA. The CDR3 has 12 residues. As DNA, the CDR3 is TGTGCCAGCAGGAGGGGCACAGATACGCAGTATTTT. Its protein is CASRRGTDTQYF.

By frequency in the sample, this clonotype is large (0.1 to 1%). Since it is a stray read in a library aimed at alpha chains, this beta chain has a size that is not meaningful. This chain links TRBV28 with TRBJ2-1, with D possibly matching TRBD2 (5 bases). Germline CDR1 is MDHEN and CDR2 is SYDVKM. Between the trimmed V and J ends, which lost 8 bases and 3 bases, there was a span of 17 bases. CDR3 length: 15 amino acids. CDR3 sequence (DNA): TGTGCCAGCGCCCCGGGAAATTCCTACTACAATGAGCAGTTCTTC. Encoded protein: CASAPGNSYYNEQFF.

This clonotype was counted a few times. This beta chain is a stray read from a library made for alpha chains; its abundance is not meaningful. The rearrangement joins TRBV5-4 to TRBJ2-3; D not resolved. Trimming shortened V by 4 bases and J by 3 bases, and 12 bases separated the two germline ends. The CDR3 is made up of 14 amino acids. Germline assignment: CDR1 SGHNT and CDR2 YYREEE (reference sequence). The CDR3 DNA sequence: TGTGCCAGCAGCCTGTCCTGGGGTACAGATACGCAGTATTTT. This codes for CASSLSWGTDTQYF.

Comment on this clonotype: Within a library made for alpha chains, this beta chain is off target, and its count is uninformative. The chain recombines TRBV4-1 with TRBJ2-3; D remains ambiguous. This CDR3 is built from 16 residues. The germline V and J ends were trimmed by 0 bases and 4 bases, with 14 bases remaining between them. Germline V lookup: CDR1 MGHRA, CDR2 YSYEKL. CDR3 sequence: CASSQEGPPTADTQYF. The DNA of the CDR3 is TGCGCCAGCAGCCAAGAAGGTCCCCCAACGGCAGATACGCAGTATTTT.

Details on this clonotype: For a library built for alpha chains, this beta chain is a stray read; little rests on its size. The chain has TRBV6-2 or TRBV6-3 and TRBJ2-1, with TRBD2 as a possible D gene (5 bases). The CDR3 is 12 amino acids. The V gene lost 5 bases and the J gene lost 8 bases, with 10 bases spanning the gap. The V gene's germline CDR1 is MNHEY and CDR2 SVGEGT. CDR3 amino acids: CASSDPSHEQFF. In DNA, the CDR3 is TGTGCCAGCAGTGATCCTAGCCATGAGCAGTTCTTC.

This clonotype is labeled as medium-sized. This beta chain appears as a stray read in a library generated for alpha chains; its size is not informative. The chain couples TRBV27 to TRBJ2-7, with 8 bases aligning to TRBD1. The germline V gene encodes CDR1 MNHEY and CDR2 SMNVEV (reference sequence). V lost 5 bases to trimming and J lost 3 bases; unmatched junction nucleotides: 9. This CDR3 contains 15 residues. CDR3 amino acids: CASSPWTGKVYEQYF. In DNA form, the CDR3 reads TGTGCCAGCAGTCCCTGGACAGGGAAGGTCTACGAGCAGTACTTC.

As concerns this clonotype: This beta chain turned up in a library designed for alpha chains; as an off-target read, its abundance says little. This chain connects TRBV29-1 to TRBJ2-5; D is unclear. V dropped 7 bases and J dropped 2 bases, with 11 bases sitting between them. The CDR3 loop spans 12 amino acids. Germline V gives CDR1 SQVTM, CDR2 ANQGSEA. CDR3 DNA: TGCAGCGGCTCTCAGCTACAAGAGACCCAGTACTTC. This sequence encodes CSGSQLQETQYF.

This clonotype was seen a handful of times. Because this beta chain is a stray read in a library intended to capture alpha chains, its abundance should not be given much weight. The CDR3 DNA is TGTGCCGGTTCGGCCGGGGGCACAGATACGCAGTATTTT. Amino acid sequence: CAGSAGGTDTQYF. The V gene is TRBV2, the J gene TRBJ2-3, with a tentative D call TRBD2 (5 bases). The V and J ends lost 11 bases and 1 base respectively, with 13 bases between them. Germline V gene data show CDR1 as SNHLY and CDR2 as FYNNEI. The CDR3 consists of 13 residues.

Within the sample, this clonotype is medium-sized. This beta chain appears as a stray read in a library generated for alpha chains; its size is not informative. This chain connects TRBV9 to TRBJ2-7, with TRBD2 identical over 8 bases. This CDR3 has 14 amino acids. J was trimmed by 0 bases and V by 4 bases; bases with no gene match: 3. Germline V gene sequence: CDR1 SGDLS, CDR2 YYNGEE. CDR3 region: CASSRGGTSYEQYF. The CDR3 coding sequence is TGTGCCAGCAGCCGGGGGGGGACCTCCTACGAGCAGTACTTC. Looking up the rest from reference TRBV9 and TRBJ2-7 gives the full variable domain: DSGVTQTPKHLITATGQRVTLRCSPRSGDLSVYWYQQSLDQGLQFLIQYYNGEERAKGNILERFSAQQFPDLHSELNLSSLELGDSALYFCASSRGGTSYEQYFGPGTRLTVT.

A remark on this clonotype: This beta chain lies outside the target of a library built for alpha chains; its clone size means little. This rearrangement joins TRBV6-6 to TRBJ2-5, with D possibly being TRBD1 or TRBD2 (6 bases each). The V gene's germline CDR1 is MNHNY and CDR2 SVGAGI (reference sequence). V dropped 0 bases and J dropped 5 bases, with 13 bases sitting between them. The CDR3 covers 15 residues. The CDR3 nucleotides are TGTGCCAGCAGTTACTCGTTCCAGGGGAGGGAGACCCAGTACTTC. It is translated as CASSYSFQGRETQYF.

By sample share, this clonotype is medium-sized. This beta chain appears as a stray read in a library generated for alpha chains; its size is not informative. The chain has TRBV20-1 and TRBJ2-3, with D perhaps TRBD2 (5 bases). This CDR3 spans 14 amino acids. V gave up 4 bases and J gave up 2 bases, with 13 bases separating them. The germline V gene has CDR1 DFQATT and CDR2 SNEGSKA (reference sequence). The CDR3 coding sequence is TGCAGTGCTACGGACTCGCCGCCCACAGATACGCAGTATTTT. Translated: CSATDSPPTDTQYF.

By sample fraction, this clonotype is large. The library was prepared for alpha chains; this beta chain is a stray read, so its frequency means little. This chain joins TRBV5-1 and TRBJ1-2, with D uncertain. The germline gives CDR1 SGHRS, CDR2 YFSETQ. V was cut by 3 bases and J by 4 bases, with 10 bases left in between. The CDR3 length is 13 residues. CDR3 sequence: CASSWEKTYGYTF. The CDR3 nucleotides are TGCGCCAGCAGCTGGGAGAAGACCTATGGCTACACCTTC.

This clonotype appeared once. This beta chain slipped into a library made for alpha chains as a stray read, so its size is not meaningful. This chain connects TRBV5-1 to TRBJ1-1; D is possibly TRBD1 (5 bases). This CDR3 comprises 16 residues. Germline V gives CDR1 SGHRS, CDR2 YFSETQ. V lost 2 bases and J 6 bases, leaving 20 bases between the germline ends. The CDR3 nucleotides are TGCGCCAGCAGCTTATCCGGGGGACGAACAAAGGCTGAAGCTTTCTTT. This codes for CASSLSGGRTKAEAFF. The variable domain in full, completed from reference TRBV5-1 and TRBJ1-1, reads KAGVTQTPRYLIKTRGQQVTLSCSPISGHRSVSWYQQTPGQGLQFLFEYFSETQRNKGNFPGRFSGRQFSNSRSEMNVSTLELGDSALYLCASSLSGGRTKAEAFFGQGTRLTVV.

Details on this clonotype: This beta chain is a stray read from a library made for alpha chains; its abundance is not meaningful. The chain employs TRBV4-3 and TRBJ2-5; D unclear. Between the trimmed V and J ends, which lost 3 bases and 1 base, there was a span of 9 bases. From germline, CDR1 is LGHNA and CDR2 YSLEER. The CDR3 consists of 14 residues. CDR3: CASSQAVTQETQYF. CDR3 in DNA: TGCGCCAGCAGCCAGGCAGTGACCCAAGAGACCCAGTACTTC.

By proportion, this clonotype is medium-sized. In a library made to pick up alpha chains, this beta chain is a stray read with a size that means little. The chain couples TRBV7-8 to TRBJ1-2; no clear D gene. Germline CDR1 is SGHVS and CDR2 is FQNEAQ. This CDR3 is 12 amino acids long. Trimming left V 1 base short and J 6 bases short, with 6 bases between. CDR3 sequence: CASSLVGDGYTF. CDR3 DNA: TGTGCCAGCAGCTTAGTGGGAGATGGCTACACCTTC.

By share, this clonotype ranks as medium-sized (0.01 to 0.1%). This beta chain lies outside the target of a library built for alpha chains; its clone size means little. V usage is TRBV7-2 and J usage is TRBJ2-7; the match to TRBD2 covers 9 bases. CDR3 length: 17 residues. V lost 5 bases to trimming and J lost 4 bases; unmatched junction nucleotides: 15. The V gene's germline CDR1 is SGHTA and CDR2 FQGNSA. CDR3 residues: CASSPLGGRGGRYEQYF. In DNA, the CDR3 is TGTGCCAGCAGCCCCCTCGGCGGGCGGGGGGGTAGGTACGAGCAGTACTTC.

Regarding this clonotype: Since it is a stray read in a library aimed at alpha chains, this beta chain has a size that is not meaningful. The chain links TRBV6-5 to TRBJ1-2; 9 bases line up with TRBD1. The V gene's germline CDR1 is MNHEY and CDR2 SVGAGI. The CDR3 spans 15 residues. V trimming: 5 bases; J trimming: 4 bases; junction bases outside the gene matches: 8. The CDR3 nucleotides read TGTGCCAGCAGTCCAGGGACAGGGAATATCTATGGCTACACCTTC. It is translated as CASSPGTGNIYGYTF.